These 31 T cell receptor beta chains were sequenced from one sample in a study of blood T cell repertoires in COVID-19. Assay used: immunoSEQ multiplex PCR; TCRdb lists only in-frame clones, some missing. The table lists 110,000 to 150,000 clones, 70% to 85% of them singletons. The sequenced sample consisted of PBMCs or T cells enriched from blood (not recorded which). The receptors here all came from a young woman who had been exposed to COVID-19.

V gene TRBV11-2 combines with J gene TRBJ2-2, with D possibly being TRBD1 (5 bases). Trimming shortened V by 4 bases and J by 2 bases, and 17 bases separated the two germline ends. This CDR3 region has 17 residues. Germline V gene data show CDR1 as SGHAT and CDR2 as FQNNGV. CDR3 loop: CASSSGIGVINTGELFF. In DNA, the CDR3 is TGTGCCAGCAGCTCGGGCATAGGGGTAATTAACACCGGGGAGCTGTTTTTT.

J is TRBJ2-7 and V is TRBV19; tentatively, D is TRBD1 (7 bases). Trimming removed 1 base at V and 3 bases at J, with 13 bases between. The CDR3 covers 15 residues. CDR1 is LNHDA, CDR2 SQIVND, per germline (reference sequence). CDR3 residues: CASSIGQGGVYEQYF. As DNA, the CDR3 is TGTGCCAGTAGTATAGGACAGGGAGGTGTCTACGAGCAGTACTTC.

The J gene is TRBJ2-3, the V gene TRBV30; possible D gene TRBD1, 5 bases. The CDR3 extends over 11 amino acids. In germline, CDR1 is GTSNPN, CDR2 SVGIG (reference sequence). CDR3 in DNA: TGTGCGGGGCGAGGCAGTCATACGCAGTATTTT. This gives the protein CAGRGSHTQYF.

V is TRBV12-5 and J is TRBJ2-7, with D possibly being TRBD1 (5 bases). The CDR3 extends over 14 amino acids. The V end was cut by 6 bases, the J end by 4 bases, with 16 bases between. CDR1 and CDR2 from the germline V gene are LGHNT and FRNRAP. The CDR3 DNA is TGTGCTAGTGGAAGATTAAGGGGTGAGTACGAGCAGTACTTC. Protein: CASGRLRGEYEQYF.

V is TRBV6-5 and J is TRBJ2-7; the match to TRBD2 covers 7 bases. The CDR3 is 15 amino acids. With 0 bases clipped from V and 2 bases from J, the junction kept 4 bases outside the gene matches. The germline CDR1 and CDR2 sequences are MNHEY and SVGAGI. The chain's CDR3 is CASSYSSGGAYEQYF. As DNA, the CDR3 is TGTGCCAGCAGTTACTCGAGTGGGGGGGCCTACGAGCAGTACTTC.

The CDR3 loop is CASSYDRESLTLHF. The DNA for the CDR3 is TGTGCCAGCAGTTACGACAGGGAATCCCTAACCCTCCACTTT. This chain uses TRBV6-5 with TRBJ1-6, with TRBD1 matching 7 bases. Germline lookup yields CDR1 MNHEY and CDR2 SVGAGI. Trimming removed 2 bases from V and 14 bases from J; junction bases left unmatched: 9. The CDR3 has 14 amino acids.

V gene TRBV7-6 combines with J gene TRBJ2-1, with D possibly TRBD2 on 5 matching bases. Germline CDR1 is SGHVS and CDR2 is FNYEAQ. V was cut by 3 bases and J by 6 bases, with 18 bases left in between. The length of the CDR3 is 16 residues. The CDR3 here is CASSFSVPSAGNEQFF. CDR3 DNA: TGTGCCAGCAGCTTTTCCGTTCCCAGTGCGGGCAATGAGCAGTTCTTC.

The table lists this clone with a count of one. V usage is TRBV27 and J usage is TRBJ1-2, with TRBD1 as a possible D gene (5 bases). CDR3 length: 16 amino acids. The V gene lost 6 bases and the J gene lost 5 bases, with 22 bases spanning the gap. Germline V lookup: CDR1 MNHEY, CDR2 SMNVEV (reference sequence). The CDR3 nucleotides are TGTGCCAGCAGCCACAACCGCGGGGGATCGGGGTATGGCTACACCTTC. It translates to CASSHNRGGSGYGYTF.

The chain combines TRBV28 with TRBJ2-7; D may be TRBD2 (6 bases). The V gene lost 6 bases and the J gene lost 0 bases, with 9 bases spanning the gap. Germline CDR1 MDHEN, CDR2 SYDVKM. CDR3 size: 13 residues. CDR3 in amino acids: CASRRTNSYEQYF. The CDR3 bases are TGTGCCAGCAGGAGGACTAACTCCTACGAGCAGTACTTC.

The chain carries TRBV28 and TRBJ1-2; a possible D gene is TRBD1 (5 bases). This CDR3 is built from 13 residues. V lost 6 bases to trimming and J lost 5 bases, with 13 bases between them. Germline CDR1 and CDR2: MDHEN and SYDVKM. CDR3 residues: CASRSGSGYGYTF. Written as DNA, the CDR3 is TGTGCCAGCAGGTCAGGGTCTGGGTATGGCTACACCTTC.

This clone is a singleton in its sample. The rearrangement uses TRBV29-1 and TRBJ1-1; D is undetermined. The V gene's germline CDR1 is SQVTM and CDR2 ANQGSEA. V shed 4 bases and J shed 0 bases, with 9 bases lying between them. There are 13 residues in the CDR3. In nucleotides, the CDR3 is TGCAGCGTTGTAGGCAGGATGAACACTGAAGCTTTCTTT. Its translation is CSVVGRMNTEAFF.

V gene TRBV4-1 combines with J gene TRBJ2-1; 13 bases are shared with TRBD2. The ends lost 1 base at V and 8 bases at J; junction bases unmatched: 5. Germline assignment: CDR1 MGHRA and CDR2 YSYEKL. The CDR3 runs to 16 residues. The CDR3 region is CASSQARGLAGDEQFF. The CDR3 nucleotides are TGCGCCAGCAGCCAAGCCCGAGGACTAGCGGGAGATGAGCAGTTCTTC.

DNA for the CDR3: TGTGCCACCAGCAGAGATCGGGCTAGCAGCCGAGAGACCCAGTACTTC. Residues: CATSRDRASSRETQYF. The chain combines TRBV15 with TRBJ2-5, with D possibly TRBD2 on 5 matching bases. Per the germline V gene, CDR1 is LNHNV and CDR2 is YYDKDF (reference sequence). Trimming took 0 bases from V and 4 from J, leaving 15 bases between them. The CDR3 length is 16 residues. Filled out from reference TRBV15 and TRBJ2-5, the complete variable domain reads DAMVIQNPRYQVTQFGKPVTLSCSQTLNHNVMYWYQQKSSQAPKLLFHYYDKDFNNEADTPDNFQSRRPNTSFCFLDIRSPGLGDTAMYLCATSRDRASSRETQYFGPGTRLLVL.

The J gene is TRBJ2-3, the V gene TRBV19; 7 nucleotides align to TRBD1. Germline V gene data show CDR1 as LNHDA and CDR2 as SQIVND (reference sequence). V lost 6 bases, J lost 5 bases, and 5 bases stayed unmatched. This CDR3 contains 13 residues. The CDR3 sequence: CASSWTGRDTQYF. The CDR3 DNA reads as TGTGCCAGTAGCTGGACAGGCCGAGATACGCAGTATTTT.

CDR3: CASSDWTGRDYTDTQYF. CDR3 DNA sequence: TGTGCCAGCAGTGACTGGACAGGGAGGGATTACACAGATACGCAGTATTTT. The chain employs TRBV2 and TRBJ2-3; tentatively, D is TRBD1 (8 bases). The ends were cut back, 3 bases at V and 2 bases at J, with 18 bases in the middle. There are 17 residues in the CDR3. Germline V lookup: CDR1 SNHLY, CDR2 FYNNEI. Drawing the rest from reference TRBV2 and TRBJ2-3, the complete variable domain is EPEVTQTPSHQVTQMGQEVILRCVPISNHLYFYWYRQILGQKVEFLVSFYNNEISEKSEIFDDQFSVERPDGSNFTLKIRSTKLEDSAMYFCASSDWTGRDYTDTQYFGPGTRLTVL.

This rearrangement joins TRBV27 to TRBJ2-5; D is possibly TRBD2 (6 bases). V was shortened by 3 bases and J by 5 bases, with 10 bases between the two germline ends. Germline CDR1 MNHEY, CDR2 SMNVEV (reference sequence). This CDR3 has 13 residues. DNA of the CDR3: TGTGCCAGCAGTTTGGTAGCGGAGGAGACCCAGTACTTC. It encodes CASSLVAEETQYF.

This clone came up a few times. The genes are TRBV5-4 and TRBJ2-2; 13 bases are shared with TRBD2. V trimming: 2 bases; J trimming: 0 bases; junction bases outside the gene matches: 4. CDR1 and CDR2 (germline): SGHNT, YYREEE (reference sequence). The CDR3 sequence is 18 residues long. CDR3 residues: CASSFPGTSGANTGELFF. The CDR3 region has the DNA TGTGCCAGCAGCTTCCCCGGGACTAGCGGGGCGAACACCGGGGAGCTGTTTTTT.

The V gene is TRBV27, the J gene TRBJ1-1; D perhaps matches TRBD1 (6 bases). Germline CDR1 reads MNHEY; CDR2 reads SMNVEV (reference sequence). This CDR3 region has 13 residues. V shed 6 bases and J shed 10 bases, with 18 bases lying between them. The CDR3 spells CASSKQGRRGAFF. As DNA, the CDR3 is TGTGCCAGCAGCAAACAGGGTCGAAGGGGAGCTTTCTTT.

The chain combines TRBV28 with TRBJ1-2; D perhaps matches TRBD1 (5 bases). The length of the CDR3 is 14 residues. Germline CDR1 MDHEN, CDR2 SYDVKM. The germline V and J ends were trimmed by 5 bases and 7 bases, with 17 bases remaining between them. The CDR3 sequence: CASSTSFRQGGYTF. CDR3 DNA: TGTGCCAGCAGTACAAGCTTTCGCCAGGGTGGCTACACCTTC.

The chain has TRBV30 and TRBJ1-6; D possibly corresponds to TRBD1 (6 bases). Germline-derived CDR1 and CDR2 are GTSNPN and SVGIG (reference sequence). The CDR3 covers 13 residues. The ends were cut back, 4 bases at V and 10 bases at J, with 14 bases in the middle. Here the CDR3 reads CAWTPDSKSPLHF. CDR3 sequence (DNA): TGTGCCTGGACCCCGGACAGTAAATCACCCCTCCACTTT. Variable domain in full (rest from reference TRBV30 and TRBJ1-6): SQTIHQWPATLVQPVGSPLSLECTVEGTSNPNLYWYRQAAGRGLQLLFYSVGIGQISSEVPQNLSASRPQDRQFILSSKKLLLSDSGFYLCAWTPDSKSPLHFGNGTRLTVT.

The J gene is TRBJ2-3, the V gene TRBV19; 7 bases align to TRBD2. The germline V gene has CDR1 LNHDA and CDR2 SQIVND (reference sequence). The CDR3 totals 14 residues. Trimming removed 0 bases from V and 3 bases from J; junction bases left unmatched: 0. The CDR3 DNA is TGTGCCAGTAGTATAGAGCGGGGGACAGATACGCAGTATTTT. Its translation is CASSIERGTDTQYF. Using reference TRBV19 and TRBJ2-3 for the parts outside the CDR3, the full variable domain is DGGITQSPKYLFRKEGQNVTLSCEQNLNHDAMYWYRQDPGQGLRLIYYSQIVNDFQKGDIAEGYSVSREKKESFPLTVTSAQKNPTAFYLCASSIERGTDTQYFGPGTRLTVL.

V is TRBV6-5 and J is TRBJ2-5; no definite D call. This CDR3 spans 13 amino acids. Trimming took 7 bases from V and 5 from J, leaving 14 bases between them. CDR1 is MNHEY, CDR2 SVGAGI, per germline. The CDR3 DNA is TGTGCCAGCACCGCCGGGTCTAGGGAGACCCAGTACTTC. This sequence encodes CASTAGSRETQYF.

This chain connects TRBV6-5 to TRBJ1-1, with 8 bases matching TRBD1. V lost 6 bases and J lost 2; bases outside the gene matches: 5. This CDR3 contains 14 residues. In germline, CDR1 is MNHEY, CDR2 SVGAGI. CDR3 protein: CASSLGQVNTEAFF. In nucleotides, the CDR3 is TGTGCCAGCAGCTTGGGACAGGTTAACACTGAAGCTTTCTTT.

This clone occurred once. The chain combines TRBV6-5 with TRBJ1-1; weak D call: TRBD1 (5 bases). Trimming removed 5 bases at V and 5 bases at J, with 15 bases between. The CDR3 extends over 14 amino acids. Germline V lookup: CDR1 MNHEY, CDR2 SVGAGI. Here the CDR3 DNA reads TGTGCCAGCAGTCCCTGGGGGGGAGTTACTGAAGCTTTCTTT. Residues: CASSPWGGVTEAFF.

This clone appeared a single time. The chain uses TRBV6-1 and TRBJ1-6; no clear D. Germline CDR1 is MNHNS and CDR2 is SASEGT. Trimming stripped 2 bases from V and 5 bases from J, with 7 bases between. The CDR3 is 14 residues long. CDR3 DNA: TGTGCCAGCAGTGAATTTCAGAATAATTCACCCCTCCACTTT. This gives the protein CASSEFQNNSPLHF.

The rearrangement joins TRBV9 to TRBJ2-2; D is possibly TRBD2 (7 bases). V dropped 2 bases and J dropped 2 bases, with 13 bases sitting between them. The CDR3 loop spans 16 amino acids. Germline V gives CDR1 SGDLS, CDR2 YYNGEE. CDR3 nucleotides: TGTGCCAGCAGCGTCCGAGGGGGGGAAAACACCGGGGAGCTGTTTTTT. Protein product: CASSVRGGENTGELFF.

The genes are TRBV27 and TRBJ2-7; 9 bases align to TRBD2. V dropped 4 bases and J dropped 2; count of bases not matched to a gene: 6. Germline V lookup: CDR1 MNHEY, CDR2 SMNVEV (reference sequence). The CDR3 totals 15 residues. The CDR3 is CASSCLAGGPYEQYF. The CDR3 coding sequence is TGTGCCAGCAGTTGTTTGGCGGGAGGGCCCTACGAGCAGTACTTC.

Worth noting for this clone: At the DNA level, this CDR3 is encoded by other sequences in the same sample as well. The chain employs TRBV28 and TRBJ2-4; 12 bases match TRBD2. V shed 3 bases and J 4 bases; nucleotides not matched to a gene: 1. CDR1 MDHEN and CDR2 SYDVKM come from the germline V gene. The CDR3 length is 15 residues. For the CDR3, the DNA is TGTGCCAGCAGTTTGGGGACTAGCGGGAAAAACATTCAGTACTTC. Its protein product is CASSLGTSGKNIQYF.

The CDR3 reads CASSAQSGYEQFF. The CDR3 DNA reads TGTGCCAGCAGTGCGCAATCAGGGTATGAGCAGTTCTTC. V and J are TRBV2 and TRBJ2-1; a possible D gene is TRBD1 (5 bases). Germline lookup yields CDR1 SNHLY and CDR2 FYNNEI. There are 13 residues in the CDR3. Trimming removed 4 bases at V and 8 bases at J, with 12 bases between.

This clone was picked up a small number of times. The genes are TRBV18 and TRBJ2-1; 12 bases are shared with TRBD2. Trimming at V came to 6 bases and at J to 2 bases, leaving 8 bases not matched to a gene. The CDR3 spans 17 residues. The germline V gene encodes CDR1 KGHSH and CDR2 LQKENI. CDR3: CASSYSGLAGPYNEQFF. The CDR3 DNA follows: TGTGCCAGCTCCTACTCGGGACTAGCGGGCCCCTACAATGAGCAGTTCTTC.

There are a few counts of this clone. The V and J genes are TRBV19 and TRBJ1-2; D is possibly TRBD1 (6 bases). V shed 3 bases and J shed 4 bases, with 12 bases lying between them. The CDR3 is 14 residues long. CDR1 LNHDA and CDR2 SQIVND come from the germline V gene (reference sequence). CDR3: CASSIPTGAYGYTF. CDR3 sequence (DNA): TGTGCCAGTAGTATCCCGACAGGAGCCTATGGCTACACCTTC.